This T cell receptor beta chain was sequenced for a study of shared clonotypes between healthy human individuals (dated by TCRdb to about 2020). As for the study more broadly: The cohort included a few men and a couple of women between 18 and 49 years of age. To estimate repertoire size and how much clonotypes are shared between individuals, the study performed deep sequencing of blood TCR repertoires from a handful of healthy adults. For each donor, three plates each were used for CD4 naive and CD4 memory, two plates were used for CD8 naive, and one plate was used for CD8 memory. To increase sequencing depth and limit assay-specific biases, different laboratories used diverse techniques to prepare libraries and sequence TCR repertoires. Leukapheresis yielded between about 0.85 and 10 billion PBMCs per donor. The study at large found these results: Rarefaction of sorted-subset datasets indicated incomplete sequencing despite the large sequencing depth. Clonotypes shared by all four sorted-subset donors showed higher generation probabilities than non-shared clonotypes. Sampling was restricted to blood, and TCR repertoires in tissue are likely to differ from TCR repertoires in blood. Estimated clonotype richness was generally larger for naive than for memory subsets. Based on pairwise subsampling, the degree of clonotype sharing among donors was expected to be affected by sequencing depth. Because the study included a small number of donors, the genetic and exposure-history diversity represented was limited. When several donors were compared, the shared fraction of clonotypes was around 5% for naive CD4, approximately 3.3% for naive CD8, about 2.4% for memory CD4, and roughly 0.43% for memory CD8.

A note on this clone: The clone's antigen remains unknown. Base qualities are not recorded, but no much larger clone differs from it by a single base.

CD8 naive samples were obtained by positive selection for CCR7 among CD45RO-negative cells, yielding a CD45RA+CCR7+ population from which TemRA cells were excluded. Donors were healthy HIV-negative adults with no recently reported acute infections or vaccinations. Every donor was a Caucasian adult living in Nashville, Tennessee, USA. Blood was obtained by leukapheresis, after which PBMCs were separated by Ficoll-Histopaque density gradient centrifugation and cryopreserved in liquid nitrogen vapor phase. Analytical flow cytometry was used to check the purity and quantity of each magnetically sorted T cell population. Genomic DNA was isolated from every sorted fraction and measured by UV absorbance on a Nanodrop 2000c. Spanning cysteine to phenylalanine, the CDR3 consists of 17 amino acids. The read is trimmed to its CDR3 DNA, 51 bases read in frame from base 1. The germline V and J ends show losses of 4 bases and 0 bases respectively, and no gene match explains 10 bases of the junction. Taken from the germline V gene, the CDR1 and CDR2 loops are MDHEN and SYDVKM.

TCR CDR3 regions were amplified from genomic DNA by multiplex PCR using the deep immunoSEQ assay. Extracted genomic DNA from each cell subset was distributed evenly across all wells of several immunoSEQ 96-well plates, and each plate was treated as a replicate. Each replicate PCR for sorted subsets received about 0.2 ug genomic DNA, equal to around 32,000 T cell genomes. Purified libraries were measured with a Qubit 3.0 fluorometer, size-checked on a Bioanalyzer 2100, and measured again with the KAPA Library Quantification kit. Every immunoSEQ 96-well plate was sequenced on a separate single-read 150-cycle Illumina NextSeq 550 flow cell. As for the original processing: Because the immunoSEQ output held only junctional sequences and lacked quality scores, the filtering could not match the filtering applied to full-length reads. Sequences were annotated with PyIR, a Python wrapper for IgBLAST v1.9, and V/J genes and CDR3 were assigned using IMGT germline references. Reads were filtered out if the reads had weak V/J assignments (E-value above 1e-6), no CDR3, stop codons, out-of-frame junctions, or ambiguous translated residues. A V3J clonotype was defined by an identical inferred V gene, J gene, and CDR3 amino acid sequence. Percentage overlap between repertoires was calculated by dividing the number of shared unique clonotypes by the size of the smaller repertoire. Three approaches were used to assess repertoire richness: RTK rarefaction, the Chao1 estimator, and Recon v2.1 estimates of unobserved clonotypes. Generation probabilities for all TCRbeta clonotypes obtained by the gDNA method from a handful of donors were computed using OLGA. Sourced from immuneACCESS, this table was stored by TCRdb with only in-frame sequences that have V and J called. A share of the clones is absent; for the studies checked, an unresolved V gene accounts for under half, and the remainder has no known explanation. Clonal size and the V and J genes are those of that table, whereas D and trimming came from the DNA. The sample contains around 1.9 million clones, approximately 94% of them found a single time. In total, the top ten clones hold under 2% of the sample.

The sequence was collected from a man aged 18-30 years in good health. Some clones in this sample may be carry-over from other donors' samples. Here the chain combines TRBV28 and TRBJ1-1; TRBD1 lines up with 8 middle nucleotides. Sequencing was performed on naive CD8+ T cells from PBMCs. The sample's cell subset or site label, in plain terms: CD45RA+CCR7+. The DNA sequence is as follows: TGTGCCAGCAGTTGGCTCCGGACAGGGAACATGAACACTGAAGCTTTCTTT. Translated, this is CASSWLRTGNMNTEAFF. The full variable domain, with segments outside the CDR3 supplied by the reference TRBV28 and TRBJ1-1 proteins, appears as DVKVTQSSRYLVKRTGEKVFLECVQDMDHENMFWYRQDPGLGLRLIYFSYDVKMKEKGDIPEGYSVSREKKERFSLILESASTNQTSMYLCASSWLRTGNMNTEAFFGQGTRLTVV.